Below are 32 T cell receptor beta chains sequenced from a single sample in a study of blood T cell repertoires in COVID-19. The assay was immunoSEQ multiplex PCR, and TCRdb's table has in-frame clones only and misses some. The sample records a few hundred thousand clones, roughly nine tenths being singletons. Material: PBMCs or T cells enriched from blood (not recorded which). The receptors derive from a man aged 18 to 29 who had recovered from COVID-19.

The chain uses TRBV18 and TRBJ1-5; 7 positions agree with TRBD1. V was pared by 2 bases and J by 2 bases, with 15 bases of the junction left unmatched. The length of the CDR3 is 19 residues. The V gene's germline CDR1 is KGHSH and CDR2 LQKENI. CDR3 sequence reads: CASSPVNRGREDGNQPQHF. The CDR3 DNA reads as TGTGCCAGCTCACCAGTGAACAGGGGAAGAGAGGACGGCAATCAGCCCCAGCATTTT.

The genes are TRBV19 and TRBJ2-1, with 10 bases lining up with TRBD2. CDR3 length equals 14 residues. Germline loops: CDR1 LNHDA, CDR2 SQIVND (reference sequence). V shed 6 bases, J shed 4 bases, and the junction held 3 bases outside the gene matches. The CDR3 here is CASRVSGGYNEQFF. CDR3 coding DNA: TGTGCCAGTAGAGTTAGCGGGGGGTACAATGAGCAGTTCTTC.

This sequence joins TRBV28 and TRBJ1-3, with a possible D match to TRBD1 (5 bases). Trimming pared 2 bases from V and 0 bases from J, leaving 8 bases between. The CDR3 consists of 15 residues. Germline CDR1 and CDR2: MDHEN and SYDVKM. The CDR3 loop is CASSLQGYSGNTIYF. In nucleotides, the CDR3 is TGTGCCAGCAGTTTACAGGGCTACTCTGGAAACACCATATATTTT.

This clone occurred a few times. The gene calls are TRBV28 and TRBJ2-1; perhaps TRBD2 as D (6 bases). Trimming stripped 4 bases from V and 7 bases from J, with 17 bases between. This CDR3 is built from 15 residues. Germline values: CDR1 MDHEN, CDR2 SYDVKM. CDR3 amino acids: CASSSPPGGRNEQFF. The DNA for the CDR3 is TGTGCCAGCAGTTCTCCGCCCGGAGGGCGAAATGAGCAGTTCTTC.

This clone was counted between two and nine times. This sequence joins TRBV13 and TRBJ1-1; no clear D. The V gene's germline CDR1 is PRHDT and CDR2 FYEKMQ (reference sequence). V lost 0 bases and J 2 bases, leaving 13 bases between the germline ends. The CDR3 length is 16 residues. CDR3 amino acids: CASSLGLSGFNTEAFF. The CDR3 bases are TGTGCCAGCAGCTTAGGCCTGTCGGGGTTCAACACTGAAGCTTTCTTT.

The J gene is TRBJ2-5, the V gene TRBV7-2; 7 bases line up with TRBD2. Per the germline V gene, CDR1 is SGHTA and CDR2 is FQGNSA. There are 15 residues in the CDR3. V lost 11 bases and J lost 4; bases outside the gene matches: 16. The CDR3 sequence: CAGRVGAGVGETQYF. The CDR3 nucleotides are TGTGCCGGCCGGGTCGGGGCGGGAGTTGGAGAGACCCAGTACTTC. Supplemented by reference TRBV7-2 and TRBJ2-5, the full variable domain reads GAGVSQSPSNKVTEKGKDVELRCDPISGHTALYWYRQSLGQGLEFLIYFQGNSAPDKSGLPSDRFSAERTGGSVSTLTIQRTQQEDSAVYLCAGRVGAGVGETQYFGPGTRLLVL.

This sequence joins TRBV4-2 and TRBJ1-1; D might be TRBD1 (6 bases). In germline, CDR1 is LGHNA, CDR2 YNFKEQ. Trimming removed 1 base at V and 4 bases at J, with 16 bases between. The CDR3 runs to 16 residues. The CDR3 loop reads CASSQVVQGLGTEAFF. As DNA, the CDR3 is TGTGCCAGCAGCCAAGTGGTACAGGGTCTGGGCACTGAAGCTTTCTTT.

The V and J genes are TRBV2 and TRBJ2-7, with D uncertain. V lost 3 bases and J lost 1, with 16 bases in between. There are 16 residues in the CDR3. CDR1 is SNHLY, CDR2 FYNNEI, per germline. The CDR3 here is CASSETSIRFSYEQYF. The CDR3 DNA sequence: TGTGCCAGCAGTGAGACATCTATCAGATTTTCCTACGAGCAGTACTTC.

This chain uses TRBV5-5 with TRBJ1-2; TRBD1 might be the D (6 bases). The CDR3 is 14 residues long. Germline values: CDR1 SGHKS, CDR2 YYEKEE (reference sequence). The V end was cut by 1 base, the J end by 3 bases, with 10 bases between. The CDR3 DNA is TGTGCCAGCAGCTTGTGGGACACCTACTATGGCTACACCTTC. Translating gives CASSLWDTYYGYTF.

J is TRBJ2-1 and V is TRBV5-5; tentatively, D is TRBD2 (5 bases). The V gene's germline CDR1 is SGHKS and CDR2 YYEKEE (reference sequence). The CDR3 sequence is 15 residues long. V lost 0 bases and J 1 base, leaving 8 bases between the germline ends. The CDR3 loop is CASSLEEGSYNEQFF. In DNA, the CDR3 is TGTGCCAGCAGCTTGGAAGAGGGTTCCTACAATGAGCAGTTCTTC.

This chain links TRBV6-5 with TRBJ1-6; perhaps TRBD1 as D (5 bases). The CDR3 loop spans 15 amino acids. Germline loops: CDR1 MNHEY, CDR2 SVGAGI. Trimming removed 2 bases at V and 5 bases at J, with 10 bases between. In nucleotides, the CDR3 is TGTGCCAGCAGTTACCAGGGCCCAGATAATTCACCCCTCCACTTT. Residues: CASSYQGPDNSPLHF.

This clone has a single count. The chain carries TRBV3-1 (or the pseudogene TRBV3-2) and TRBJ2-3; D is unresolved. V was clipped by 1 base and J by 0 bases, with 17 bases between them. The CDR3 totals 18 residues. Germline V gives CDR1 LGHDT, CDR2 YNNKEL (reference sequence). Here the CDR3 DNA reads TGTGCCAGCAGCCAAGCGGCTCCGGGTGGAGCTAGCACAGATACGCAGTATTTT. Protein product: CASSQAAPGGASTDTQYF.

The chain employs TRBV15 and TRBJ2-7; 11 nucleotides match TRBD1. V was pared by 0 bases and J by 7 bases, with 8 bases of the junction left unmatched. This CDR3 has 16 residues. Germline V gene sequence: CDR1 LNHNV, CDR2 YYDKDF (reference sequence). CDR3 nucleotides: TGTGCCACCAGCAGAGATCGAGGACAGGGGGCGGGTGAGCAGTACTTC. Translation: CATSRDRGQGAGEQYF.

J is TRBJ2-4 and V is TRBV28; 10 nucleotides align to TRBD1. The CDR3 is 17 residues long. CDR1 MDHEN and CDR2 SYDVKM come from the germline V gene. Trimming removed 1 base from V and 7 bases from J; junction bases left unmatched: 10. The CDR3 reads CASSLLGDRGLRNIQYF. The CDR3 coding sequence is TGTGCCAGCAGTTTATTAGGGGACAGGGGCTTGAGGAACATTCAGTACTTC.

The V and J genes are TRBV30 and TRBJ2-5; D is possibly TRBD2 (6 bases). Trimming removed 1 base from V and 9 bases from J, with 18 bases in between. CDR3 size: 14 residues. Germline values: CDR1 GTSNPN, CDR2 SVGIG (reference sequence). DNA for the CDR3: TGTGCCTGGAGTGAAGCGGGTACGGTACGGGCCCAGTACTTC. As protein: CAWSEAGTVRAQYF. Supplemented by reference TRBV30 and TRBJ2-5, the full variable domain reads SQTIHQWPATLVQPVGSPLSLECTVEGTSNPNLYWYRQAAGRGLQLLFYSVGIGQISSEVPQNLSASRPQDRQFILSSKKLLLSDSGFYLCAWSEAGTVRAQYFGPGTRLLVL.

The chain has TRBV7-8 and TRBJ2-1, with 8 bases lining up with TRBD2. This CDR3 comprises 15 residues. J was trimmed by 2 bases and V by 3 bases; bases with no gene match: 3. The germline V gene encodes CDR1 SGHVS and CDR2 FQNEAQ. The DNA for the CDR3 is TGTGCCAGCAGCTTCGGGGGGGGAGCCTACAATGAGCAGTTCTTC. As protein: CASSFGGGAYNEQFF.

CDR3 bases: TGTGCCATCAGTCACCGGCAGGACTACGAGCAGTACTTC. It translates to CAISHRQDYEQYF. This chain connects TRBV10-3 to TRBJ2-7; D uncertain. The CDR3 consists of 13 residues. Germline lookup yields CDR1 ENHRY and CDR2 SYGVKD. With 5 bases removed from V and 3 bases from J, the gap between germline ends came to 11 bases.

The chain combines TRBV19 with TRBJ1-1; TRBD1 matches at 7 bases. Germline V gene lookup returns CDR1 LNHDA and CDR2 SQIVND (reference sequence). The CDR3 is 14 residues long. V trimming: 5 bases; J trimming: 1 base; junction bases outside the gene matches: 4. CDR3 region: CASSVTGTNTEAFF. DNA for the CDR3: TGTGCCAGTAGTGTGACAGGGACGAACACTGAAGCTTTCTTT.

This clone was observed once. The V gene is TRBV6-2 or TRBV6-3, the J gene TRBJ1-1; 8 bases match TRBD1. Germline assignment: CDR1 MNHEY and CDR2 SVGEGT. CDR3 size: 15 residues. V was pared by 7 bases and J by 3 bases, with 10 bases of the junction left unmatched. The CDR3 DNA is TGTGCCAGCATCCCAGGGGGCAGGAAGTACACTGAAGCTTTCTTT. Translated, it gives CASIPGGRKYTEAFF.

In nucleotides, the CDR3 is TGTGCCAGCTCACCACAGGACTTCCAAGAGACCCAGTACTTC. Residues: CASSPQDFQETQYF. V usage is TRBV18 and J usage is TRBJ2-5; the D gene is possibly TRBD2 (5 bases). CDR1 KGHSH and CDR2 LQKENI come from the germline V gene. V was trimmed by 1 base and J by 1 base, leaving 7 bases between them. The CDR3 sequence is 14 residues long.

The V call is TRBV7-2, the J call TRBJ2-3; TRBD1 matches 7 bases. Germline V gene data show CDR1 as SGHTA and CDR2 as FQGNSA. The CDR3 contains 15 residues. J was trimmed by 4 bases and V by 4 bases; bases with no gene match: 8. The CDR3 region has the DNA TGTGCCAGCAGCTCCTCGGGACAGAGGGCAGATACGCAGTATTTT. Translated: CASSSSGQRADTQYF.

In its sample, this clone was seen a few times. The chain employs TRBV18 and TRBJ1-3; 7 bases are a match to TRBD1. The CDR3 is 17 amino acids. The germline gives CDR1 KGHSH, CDR2 LQKENI. V shed 3 bases, J shed 2 bases, and the junction held 10 bases outside the gene matches. The chain's CDR3 is CASSPGTDLIAGNTIYF. The CDR3 DNA follows: TGTGCCAGCTCACCTGGGACAGACTTAATAGCTGGAAACACCATATATTTT.

V usage is TRBV24-1 and J usage is TRBJ1-2, with 7 bases that match TRBD1. This CDR3 is built from 13 residues. Trimming removed 6 bases from V and 3 bases from J; junction bases left unmatched: 3. Germline CDR1 KGHDR, CDR2 SFDVKD. Here the CDR3 reads CATSSGTDYGYTF. CDR3 in DNA: TGTGCCACCAGTTCCGGGACAGACTATGGCTACACCTTC.

The chain joins TRBV7-9 to TRBJ1-2, with a tentative D call TRBD1 (6 bases). Germline CDR1 is SEHNR and CDR2 is FQNEAQ (reference sequence). With 0 bases removed from V and 8 bases from J, the gap between germline ends came to 16 bases. The CDR3 is 15 residues long. The DNA of the CDR3 is TGTGCCAGCAGCTTAGCGTTGGCGGACAGACCCGGCTACACCTTC. Encoded protein: CASSLALADRPGYTF.

The rearrangement joins TRBV7-2 to TRBJ1-5; maybe TRBD1 (6 bases). Germline assignment: CDR1 SGHTA and CDR2 FQGNSA. The CDR3 loop spans 15 amino acids. V lost 1 base, J lost 5 bases, and 12 bases lay in between. The chain's CDR3 is CASSLEGDSYQPQHF. The DNA of the CDR3 is TGTGCCAGCAGCTTAGAGGGGGATTCATATCAGCCCCAGCATTTT.

CDR3 nucleotide sequence: TGCGCCAGCAGCCCGGGCGGGACAGGGAACTATGGCTACACCTTC. Its protein is CASSPGGTGNYGYTF. This chain uses TRBV5-1 with TRBJ1-2; 9 bases match TRBD1. This CDR3 contains 15 residues. Germline V gene data show CDR1 as SGHRS and CDR2 as YFSETQ. V trimming: 4 bases; J trimming: 2 bases; junction bases outside the gene matches: 6.

The chain couples TRBV3-1 (or the pseudogene TRBV3-2) to TRBJ2-3; TRBD2 agrees at 7 bases. CDR1 is LGHDT, CDR2 YNNKEL, per germline (reference sequence). The CDR3 loop spans 16 amino acids. The V and J ends lost 1 base and 5 bases, in that order; junction bases with no gene match: 9. CDR3 loop: CASSQGGAGEEDTQYF. In DNA, the CDR3 is TGTGCCAGCAGCCAAGGTGGGGCGGGGGAGGAAGATACGCAGTATTTT.

The chain recombines TRBV5-1 with TRBJ1-1, with D perhaps matching TRBD1 (5 bases). The ends were cut back, 4 bases at V and 5 bases at J, with 15 bases in the middle. The CDR3 is 14 residues long. Germline lookup yields CDR1 SGHRS and CDR2 YFSETQ. The CDR3 sequence: CASSESGGFTEAFF. CDR3 nucleotide sequence: TGCGCCAGCAGCGAATCGGGGGGGTTTACTGAAGCTTTCTTT.

The chain has TRBV7-2 and TRBJ2-3, with 9 bases aligning to TRBD2. Trimming took 2 bases from V and 4 from J; bases not matched to a gene: 13. CDR1 is SGHTA and CDR2 is FQGNSA in the germline V gene. CDR3 size: 18 residues. The CDR3 region has the DNA TGTGCCAGCAGCTTAAATCGAGGTAGCGGGAGAGGGGCAGATACGCAGTATTTT. This sequence encodes CASSLNRGSGRGADTQYF.

The CDR3 DNA reads as TGTGCCAGCAGTGGGGCCCGCCGGGGGGTCGGCAAAAACATTCAGTACTTC. Encoded protein: CASSGARRGVGKNIQYF. The chain couples TRBV25-1 to TRBJ2-4; the match to TRBD2 covers 7 bases. With 4 bases clipped from V and 3 bases from J, the junction kept 12 bases outside the gene matches. This CDR3 spans 17 amino acids. CDR1 and CDR2 (germline): MGHDK, SYGVNS.

The rearrangement joins TRBV30 to TRBJ2-3; D might be TRBD1 (6 bases). The CDR3 consists of 16 residues. Between the trimmed V and J ends, which lost 2 bases and 3 bases, there was a span of 18 bases. Germline V gene data show CDR1 as GTSNPN and CDR2 as SVGIG (reference sequence). CDR3 amino acids: CAWSQITGRRTDTQYF. CDR3 nucleotides: TGTGCCTGGAGTCAGATCACAGGGAGAAGGACAGATACGCAGTATTTT. The variable domain in full, completed from reference TRBV30 and TRBJ2-3, reads SQTIHQWPATLVQPVGSPLSLECTVEGTSNPNLYWYRQAAGRGLQLLFYSVGIGQISSEVPQNLSASRPQDRQFILSSKKLLLSDSGFYLCAWSQITGRRTDTQYFGPGTRLTVL.

The gene calls are TRBV5-1 and TRBJ2-3; 10 positions agree with TRBD1. Trimming removed 4 bases from V and 5 bases from J; junction bases left unmatched: 7. Germline V lookup: CDR1 SGHRS, CDR2 YFSETQ. CDR3 length equals 15 residues. CDR3 residues: CASSTQTGGLDTQYF. The CDR3 DNA sequence: TGCGCCAGCAGCACCCAGACAGGGGGCCTAGATACGCAGTATTTT.